These T cell receptor beta chains were read from a single sample in a study of beta chain features in type 1 diabetes. The data were produced by immunoSEQ multiplex PCR, yet TCRdb's version contains in-frame clones alone and is incomplete. This table has around 340,000 clones, about 19% appearing once. Sequencing was done on a sample of naive CD4+ T cells from blood. Every receptor here comes from a woman under 30 in good health. Each CDR3 is given with its conserved first and last residue. D genes are given only for firm matches. Not every row has a clone size; where given, it reads once, few, many or a size class.

>TRBJ1-2|.|.|14|TRBV4-1
TGCGCCAGCAGCCCTTTGACTAAGAAGGACGGCTACACCTTC
CASSPLTKKDGYTF
>TRBJ2-5|.|few|14|TRBV7-2
TGTGCCAGCAGCTCCTCCGGGTGGGAGGAGACCCAGTACTTC
CASSSSGWEETQYF
>TRBJ2-7|.|.|15|TRBV4-2
TGTGCCAGCAGCCAAGAAGATCGGGGTTCCTACGAGCAGTACTTC
CASSQEDRGSYEQYF
>TRBJ2-5|TRBD2|few|16|TRBV6-5
TGTGCCAGCAGTTATTCGACTAGCGGGGGGCTGGGGGCCCAGTACTTC
CASSYSTSGGLGAQYF
>TRBJ2-7|TRBD2|.|12|TRBV30
TGTGCCTGGAGTGCGGGGGGGCACGAGCAGTACTTC
CAWSAGGHEQYF
>TRBJ1-2|.|.|13|TRBV28
TGTGCCACCGACCTGGCAGGTCGAAGCGGCTACACCTTC
CATDLAGRSGYTF
>TRBJ2-3|TRBD2|few|16|TRBV5-4
TGTGCCAGCAGCTTGAGGACTAGCGCTGCCACAGATACGCAGTATTTT
CASSLRTSAATDTQYF
>TRBJ1-2|.|few|15|TRBV25-1
TGTGCCAGCAGTGAATTGAGGGCAGATAACTATGGCTACACCTTC
CASSELRADNYGYTF
>TRBJ1-5|.|few|13|TRBV9
TGTGCCAGCGGTGAGGGAGTAAATCAGCCCCAGCATTTT
CASGEGVNQPQHF
>TRBJ1-3|.|few|13|TRBV7-9
TGTGCCAGCAGCTTAGGACAGGGAAACACCATATATTTT
CASSLGQGNTIYF
>TRBJ2-7|TRBD2|few|12|TRBV5-1
TGCGCCAGCAGCTGGGCGGGAGACGAGCAGTACTTC
CASSWAGDEQYF
>TRBJ1-6|.|once|14|TRBV27
TGTGCCAGCAGTTCCCTCTCCGGTAATTCACCCCTCCACTTT
CASSSLSGNSPLHF
>TRBJ2-3|TRBD1|.|14|TRBV30
TGTGCCCGAACGGGACAGGGGAAGGCAGATACGCAGTATTTT
CARTGQGKADTQYF
>TRBJ2-5|.|few|13|TRBV18
TGTGCCAGCTCACCACAGCAGGGGGAGACCCAGTACTTC
CASSPQQGETQYF
>TRBJ2-3|.|.|15|TRBV7-9
TGTGCCAGCAGCCGGAAGGGGGGGACCACAGATACGCAGTATTTT
CASSRKGGTTDTQYF
>TRBJ1-2|.|.|13|TRBV7-9
TGTGCCAGCAGCTCCGGATCGGGATATGGCTACACCTTC
CASSSGSGYGYTF
>TRBJ2-5|.|.|11|TRBV30
TGTGCCGAAGAAGGGGATTGGGCCCAGTACTTC
CAEEGDWAQYF
>TRBJ2-2|.|.|15|TRBV18
TGTGCCAGCTCACCGCTATCAGGAAACACCGGGGAGCTGTTTTTT
CASSPLSGNTGELFF
>TRBJ1-5|.|.|16|TRBV4-2
TGTGCCAGCAGCCAAGATGGGGGCATTGGCAATCAGCCCCAGCATTTT
CASSQDGGIGNQPQHF
>TRBJ1-1|.|.|13|TRBV7-9
TGTGCCAGCAGCTTGGCCCAGAACACTGAAGCTTTCTTT
CASSLAQNTEAFF
>TRBJ1-3|.|few|15|TRBV18
TGTGCCAGCTCAGGTGACAGGAGCTCTGGAAACACCATATATTTT
CASSGDRSSGNTIYF
>TRBJ2-2|.|.|12|TRBV7-9
TGTGCCAGCAGTTTCCGGGCCGGGGAGCTGTTTTTT
CASSFRAGELFF
>TRBJ1-2|.|.|15|TRBV30
TGTGCCTGGATCCTGGGGCCAGGGAGGACTGGGGGCTACACCTTC
CAWILGPGRTGGYTF
>TRBJ1-2|.|.|15|TRBV4-1
TGCGCCAGCAGCCAAGACAGGGGAAGTGACTATGGCTACACCTTC
CASSQDRGSDYGYTF
>TRBJ2-5|.|.|15|TRBV7-9
TGTGCCAGCAGCTTAGAGGGGCTACCAGAAGAGACCCAGTACTTC
CASSLEGLPEETQYF
>TRBJ2-7|.|.|18|TRBV7-3
TGTGCCAGCAGCTTAGTAGTATCCCCTGACAGGAGCTCCTACGAGCAGTACTTC
CASSLVVSPDRSSYEQYF
>TRBJ1-5|TRBD1|.|13|TRBV19
TGTGCCAGTAAGGACAGGGGCGGCCAGCCCCAGCATTTT
CASKDRGGQPQHF
>TRBJ2-7|.|few|14|TRBV29-1
TGCAGCGTTGCGGAGGTGGCCAGGGCGGGAGAGCAGTACTTC
CSVAEVARAGEQYF
>TRBJ2-1|TRBD1|few|16|TRBV4-1
TGCGCCAGCAGCCGGCCGGGACAGAGCTCCTACAATGAGCAGTTCTTC
CASSRPGQSSYNEQFF
>TRBJ2-3|.|.|16|TRBV4-3
TGCGCCAGCAGCCCACTCCTCCGGGGGGCCACAGATACGCAGTATTTT
CASSPLLRGATDTQYF
>TRBJ1-5|.|.|15|TRBV18
TGTGCCAGCTCACCGTATGACAGACCGAATCAGCCCCAGCATTTT
CASSPYDRPNQPQHF
>TRBJ1-5|.|few|14|TRBV30
TGTGCCTGGAGCTGGGGGGGGCAAGGGCAGCCCCAGCATTTT
CAWSWGGQGQPQHF
>TRBJ2-5|TRBD2|.|15|TRBV7-2
TGTGCCAGCAGCTTAGTGGGCGGGGGGACCGAGACCCAGTACTTC
CASSLVGGGTETQYF
>TRBJ1-1|TRBD1|.|14|TRBV25-1
TGTGCCAGCAGTGAATTATCCGAGACAGGGAACGCTTTCTTT
CASSELSETGNAFF
>TRBJ2-6|.|.|16|TRBV7-2
TGTGCCAGACCGCGGGGAGCGGACTCTGGGGCCAACGTCCTGACTTTC
CARPRGADSGANVLTF
>TRBJ2-6|TRBD2|few|16|TRBV5-6
TGTGCCAGCAGGCAGCGGGGGGAGTATGGGGCCAACGTCCTGACTTTC
CASRQRGEYGANVLTF
>TRBJ2-3|TRBD2|once|16|TRBV7-2
TGTGCCAGCAGCTTACATAGCGGGGGGAGCACAGATACGCAGTATTTT
CASSLHSGGSTDTQYF
>TRBJ2-1|.|.|13|TRBV7-3
TGTGCCAGCAGCTTAAAAGAGCGCAATGAGCAGTTCTTC
CASSLKERNEQFF
>TRBJ2-5|.|.|17|TRBV2
TGTGCCAGCAGTGAAGGGCGGGCTCGGGGGAACCAAGAGACCCAGTACTTC
CASSEGRARGNQETQYF
>TRBJ1-1|.|few|15|TRBV7-3
TGTGCCAGCAGCCCTACAGGGAACGGTAACACTGAAGCTTTCTTT
CASSPTGNGNTEAFF
>TRBJ1-2|TRBD1|few|17|TRBV13
TGTGCCAGCAGCTCCATCAACAGGGGGCGTCTTAACTATGGCTACACCTTC
CASSSINRGRLNYGYTF
>TRBJ1-5|.|.|13|TRBV29-1
TGCAGCGTTGCTGGGCAGCCAAATCAGCCCCAGCATTTT
CSVAGQPNQPQHF
>TRBJ2-1|TRBD1|few|13|TRBV29-1
TGCAGCGTGGAGGGACAGGGGACGAATGAGCAGTTCTTC
CSVEGQGTNEQFF
>TRBJ1-2|TRBD1|few|11|TRBV2
TGTGCCAGCAAGGCAGGGGGGAGCTACACCTTC
CASKAGGSYTF
>TRBJ2-1|TRBD2|.|16|TRBV29-1
TGCAGCGTTGAGGGGGGGTGGACTAGCGGGTCCAATGAGCAGTTCTTC
CSVEGGWTSGSNEQFF
>TRBJ2-1|.|few|15|TRBV7-2
TGTGCCAGCAGCCTGGATGGAGCGGTCTACAATGAGCAGTTCTTC
CASSLDGAVYNEQFF
>TRBJ1-1|TRBD1|few|13|TRBV7-9
TGTGCCGTCAGAGGGACAGAGAACACTGAAGCTTTCTTT
CAVRGTENTEAFF